This passage covers 8 T cell receptor beta chains from one sample sequenced in a study of cytomegalovirus exposure and HLA in healthy donors. This PCR relied on a set of 60 Vbeta primers and 13 Jbeta primers. Method: immunoSEQ multiplex PCR; TCRdb's copy keeps in-frame clones and lacks some. Among 110,000 or so clones listed, roughly four fifths were seen once. The sequencing sample was made of PBMCs. Receptors were obtained from a woman aged 18 to 35 in good health and CMV-seronegative.

The rearrangement links TRBV6-5 to TRBJ1-2, with TRBD1 identical over 9 bases. V trimming: 6 bases; J trimming: 6 bases; junction bases outside the gene matches: 5. Germline CDR1 is MNHEY and CDR2 is SVGAGI. The CDR3 consists of 13 residues. CDR3 bases: TGTGCCAGCAGAGACAGGGGGGTGGATGGCTACACCTTC. Amino acids: CASRDRGVDGYTF.

J is TRBJ1-1 and V is TRBV4-3; D is ambiguous. V was shortened by 4 bases and J by 8 bases, with 17 bases between the two germline ends. Germline-derived CDR1 and CDR2 are LGHNA and YSLEER. The CDR3 covers 14 residues. The CDR3 region has the DNA TGCGCCAGCAGCCGGACCTGGGAGGCGGGCGAAGCTTTCTTT. This encodes CASSRTWEAGEAFF.

The V call is TRBV28, the J call TRBJ1-6; 7 nucleotides match TRBD1. V was clipped by 11 bases and J by 7 bases; unmatched bases: 11. The CDR3 is 14 amino acids. Germline loops: CDR1 MDHEN, CDR2 SYDVKM. CDR3: CAAAPQGWNSPLHF. In nucleotides, the CDR3 is TGTGCCGCGGCCCCACAGGGGTGGAATTCACCCCTCCACTTT.

This chain joins TRBV19 and TRBJ1-1, with 7 bases lining up with TRBD1. The J segment lost 4 bases and the V segment lost 4 bases, leaving 9 bases of the junction unmatched. This CDR3 spans 15 amino acids. Germline V gives CDR1 LNHDA, CDR2 SQIVND (reference sequence). The CDR3 DNA follows: TGTGCCAGTAGTAAAAGACAGGGACTGGGCACTGAAGCTTTCTTT. Translating it yields CASSKRQGLGTEAFF. Filled out from reference TRBV19 and TRBJ1-1, the complete variable domain reads DGGITQSPKYLFRKEGQNVTLSCEQNLNHDAMYWYRQDPGQGLRLIYYSQIVNDFQKGDIAEGYSVSREKKESFPLTVTSAQKNPTAFYLCASSKRQGLGTEAFFGQGTRLTVV.

This sequence joins TRBV29-1 and TRBJ2-7, with 9 bases identical to TRBD1. CDR3 length: 12 residues. The trim removed 7 bases at V and 3 bases at J, leaving 4 bases unmatched. The germline V gene encodes CDR1 SQVTM and CDR2 ANQGSEA. CDR3: CSGGQGLYEQYF. The CDR3 bases are TGCAGCGGGGGACAGGGTCTCTACGAGCAGTACTTC.

The V and J genes are TRBV13 and TRBJ2-7; 9 nucleotides align to TRBD1. This CDR3 comprises 14 residues. Looked up from germline, CDR1 is PRHDT and CDR2 is FYEKMQ (reference sequence). V was pared by 4 bases and J by 6 bases, with 7 bases of the junction left unmatched. DNA for the CDR3: TGTGCCAGCAGCTCTGGGGACAGGGATATCGAGCAGTACGTC. Residues: CASSSGDRDIEQYV.

The chain recombines TRBV4-1 with TRBJ2-3; TRBD1 agrees at 8 bases. V was pared by 4 bases and J by 8 bases, with 14 bases of the junction left unmatched. The germline CDR1 and CDR2 sequences are MGHRA and YSYEKL. The CDR3 runs to 16 residues. The CDR3 DNA reads TGCGCCAGCAGCCCTACCAGACAGGGGACGGCGGTTACGCAGTATTTT. Protein: CASSPTRQGTAVTQYF.

This chain connects TRBV28 to TRBJ1-2, with D tentatively TRBD1 (5 bases). This CDR3 region has 14 residues. V was shortened by 5 bases and J by 8 bases, with 18 bases between the two germline ends. From germline, CDR1 is MDHEN and CDR2 SYDVKM. In DNA, the CDR3 is TGTGCCAGCAGTCCACCCTCAGGGCGCTGGGGCTACACCTTC. As protein: CASSPPSGRWGYTF.